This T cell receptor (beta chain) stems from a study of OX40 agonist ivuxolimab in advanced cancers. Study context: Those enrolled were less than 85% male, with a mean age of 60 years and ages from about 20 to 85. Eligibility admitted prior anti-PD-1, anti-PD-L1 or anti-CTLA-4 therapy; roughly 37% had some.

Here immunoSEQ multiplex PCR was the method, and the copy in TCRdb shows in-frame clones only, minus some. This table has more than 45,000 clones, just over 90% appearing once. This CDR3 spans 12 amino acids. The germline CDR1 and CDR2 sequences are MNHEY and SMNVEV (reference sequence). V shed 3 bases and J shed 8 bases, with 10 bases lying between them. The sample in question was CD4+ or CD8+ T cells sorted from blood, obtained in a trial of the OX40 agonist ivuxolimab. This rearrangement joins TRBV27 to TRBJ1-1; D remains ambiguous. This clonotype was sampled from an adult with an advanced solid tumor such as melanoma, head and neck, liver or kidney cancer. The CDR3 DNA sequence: TGTGCCAGCAGTTTCCCTGGCAGGGAAGCTTTCTTT. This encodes CASSFPGREAFF.